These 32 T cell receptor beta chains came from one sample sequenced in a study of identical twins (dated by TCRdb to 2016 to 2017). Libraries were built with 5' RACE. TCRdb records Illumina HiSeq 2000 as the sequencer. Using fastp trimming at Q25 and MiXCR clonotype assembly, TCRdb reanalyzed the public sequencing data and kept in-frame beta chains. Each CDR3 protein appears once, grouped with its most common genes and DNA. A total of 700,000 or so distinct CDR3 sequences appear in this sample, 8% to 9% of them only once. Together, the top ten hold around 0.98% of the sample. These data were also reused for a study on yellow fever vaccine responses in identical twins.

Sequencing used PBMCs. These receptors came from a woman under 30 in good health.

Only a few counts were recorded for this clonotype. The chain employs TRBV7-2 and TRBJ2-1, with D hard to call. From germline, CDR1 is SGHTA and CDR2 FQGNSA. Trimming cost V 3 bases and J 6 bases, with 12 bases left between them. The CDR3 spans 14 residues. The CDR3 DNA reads TGTGCCAGCAGCTTCGCCCAGATCGCCAATGAGCAGTTCTTC. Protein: CASSFAQIANEQFF. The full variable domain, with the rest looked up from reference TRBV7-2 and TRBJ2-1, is GAGVSQSPSNKVTEKGKDVELRCDPISGHTALYWYRQSLGQGLEFLIYFQGNSAPDKSGLPSDRFSAERTGGSVSTLTIQRTQQEDSAVYLCASSFAQIANEQFFGPGTRLTVL.

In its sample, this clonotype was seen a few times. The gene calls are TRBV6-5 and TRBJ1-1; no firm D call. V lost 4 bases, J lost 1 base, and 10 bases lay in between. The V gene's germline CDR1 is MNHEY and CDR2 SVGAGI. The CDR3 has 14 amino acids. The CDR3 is CASSSRTQNTEAFF. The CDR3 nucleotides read TGTGCCAGCAGTTCTAGGACCCAGAACACTGAAGCTTTCTTT.

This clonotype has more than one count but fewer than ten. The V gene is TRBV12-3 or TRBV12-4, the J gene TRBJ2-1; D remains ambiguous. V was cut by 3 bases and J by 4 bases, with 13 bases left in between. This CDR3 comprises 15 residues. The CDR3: CASSFLAIFYNEQFF. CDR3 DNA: TGTGCCAGCAGTTTTTTAGCCATATTTTACAATGAGCAGTTCTTC.

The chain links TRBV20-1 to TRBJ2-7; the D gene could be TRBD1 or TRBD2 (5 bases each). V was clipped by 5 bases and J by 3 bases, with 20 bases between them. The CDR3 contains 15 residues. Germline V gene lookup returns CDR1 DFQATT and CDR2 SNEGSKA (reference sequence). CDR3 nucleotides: TGCAGTGCTCCGGACCGCCGGGACGGAGGCTACGAGCAGTACTTC. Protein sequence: CSAPDRRDGGYEQYF.

The CDR3 loop is CATSEPPGQGRPDTQYF. CDR3 bases: TGTGCCACCAGTGAGCCTCCGGGACAGGGGCGACCAGATACGCAGTATTTT. The chain uses TRBV24-1 and TRBJ2-3; 10 nucleotides align to TRBD1. The ends lost 4 bases at V and 4 bases at J; junction bases unmatched: 10. This CDR3 has 17 amino acids. Germline values: CDR1 KGHDR, CDR2 SFDVKD.

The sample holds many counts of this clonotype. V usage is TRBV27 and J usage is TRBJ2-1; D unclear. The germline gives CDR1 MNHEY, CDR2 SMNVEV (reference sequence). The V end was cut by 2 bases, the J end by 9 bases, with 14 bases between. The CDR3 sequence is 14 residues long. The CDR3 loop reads CASSLTGLPSEQFF. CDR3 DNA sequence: TGTGCCAGCAGTTTAACGGGTCTCCCTAGTGAGCAGTTCTTC.

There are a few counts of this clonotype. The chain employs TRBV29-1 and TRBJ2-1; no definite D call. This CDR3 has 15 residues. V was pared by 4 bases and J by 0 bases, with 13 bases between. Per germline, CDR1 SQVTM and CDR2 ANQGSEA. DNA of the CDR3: TGCAGCGTTGCCACACCGGCCAGCTCCTACAATGAGCAGTTCTTC. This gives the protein CSVATPASSYNEQFF.

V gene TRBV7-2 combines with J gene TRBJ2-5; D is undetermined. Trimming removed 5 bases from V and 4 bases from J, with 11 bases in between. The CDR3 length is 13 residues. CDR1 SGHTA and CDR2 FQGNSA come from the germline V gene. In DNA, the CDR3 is TGTGCCAGCAGCCTAAACGGCGGAGAGACCCAGTACTTC. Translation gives CASSLNGGETQYF. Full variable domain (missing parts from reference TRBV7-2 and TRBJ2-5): GAGVSQSPSNKVTEKGKDVELRCDPISGHTALYWYRQSLGQGLEFLIYFQGNSAPDKSGLPSDRFSAERTGGSVSTLTIQRTQQEDSAVYLCASSLNGGETQYFGPGTRLLVL.

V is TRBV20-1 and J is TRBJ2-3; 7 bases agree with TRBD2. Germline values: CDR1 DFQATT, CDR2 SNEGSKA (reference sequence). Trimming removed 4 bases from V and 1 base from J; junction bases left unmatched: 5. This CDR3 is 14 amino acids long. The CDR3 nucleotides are TGCAGTGCTATGGCGGGAGCCGGCACAGATACGCAGTATTTT. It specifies CSAMAGAGTDTQYF.

CDR3 in amino acids: CSTAHLGERDTQYF. The CDR3 DNA follows: TGCAGTACTGCTCACTTGGGCGAGCGAGATACGCAGTATTTT. The gene calls are TRBV20-1 and TRBJ2-3; no definite D call. V was clipped by 8 bases and J by 5 bases, with 20 bases between them. The CDR3 is 14 residues long. Germline V gene data show CDR1 as DFQATT and CDR2 as SNEGSKA (reference sequence).

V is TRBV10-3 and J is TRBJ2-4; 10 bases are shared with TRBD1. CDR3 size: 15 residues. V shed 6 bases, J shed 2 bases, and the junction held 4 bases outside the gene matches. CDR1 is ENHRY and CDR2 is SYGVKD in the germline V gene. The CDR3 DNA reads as TGTGCCATCAGCGGGGGACAGGGGTCCAAAAACATTCAGTACTTC. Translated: CAISGGQGSKNIQYF.

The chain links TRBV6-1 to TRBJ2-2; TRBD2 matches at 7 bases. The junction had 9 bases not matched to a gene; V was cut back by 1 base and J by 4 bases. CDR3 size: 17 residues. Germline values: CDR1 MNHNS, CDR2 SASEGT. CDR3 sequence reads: CASSEGPLAELTGELFF. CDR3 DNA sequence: TGTGCCAGCAGTGAAGGCCCGCTAGCGGAACTCACCGGGGAGCTGTTTTTT.

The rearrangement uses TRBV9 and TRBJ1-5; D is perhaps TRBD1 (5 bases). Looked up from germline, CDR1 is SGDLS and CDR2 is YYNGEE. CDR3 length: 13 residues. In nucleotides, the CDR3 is TGTGGCACCCGACAGAATAGCAATCAGCCCCAGCATTTT. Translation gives CGTRQNSNQPQHF.

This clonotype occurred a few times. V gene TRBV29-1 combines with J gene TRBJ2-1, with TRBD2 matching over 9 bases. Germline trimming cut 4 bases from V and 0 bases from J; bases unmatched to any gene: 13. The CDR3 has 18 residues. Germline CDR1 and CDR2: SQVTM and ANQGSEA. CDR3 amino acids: CSVGGGAGGTSSYNEQFF. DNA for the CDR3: TGCAGCGTTGGTGGCGGGGCGGGGGGGACGAGCTCCTACAATGAGCAGTTCTTC.

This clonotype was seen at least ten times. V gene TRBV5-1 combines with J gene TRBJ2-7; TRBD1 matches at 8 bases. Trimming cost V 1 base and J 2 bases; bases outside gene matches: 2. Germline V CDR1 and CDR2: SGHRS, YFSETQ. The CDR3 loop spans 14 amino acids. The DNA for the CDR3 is TGCGCCAGCAGCTTGATGGGACAGGCCTACGAGCAGTACTTC. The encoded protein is CASSLMGQAYEQYF. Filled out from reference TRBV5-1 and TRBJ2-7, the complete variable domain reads KAGVTQTPRYLIKTRGQQVTLSCSPISGHRSVSWYQQTPGQGLQFLFEYFSETQRNKGNFPGRFSGRQFSNSRSEMNVSTLELGDSALYLCASSLMGQAYEQYFGPGTRLTVT.

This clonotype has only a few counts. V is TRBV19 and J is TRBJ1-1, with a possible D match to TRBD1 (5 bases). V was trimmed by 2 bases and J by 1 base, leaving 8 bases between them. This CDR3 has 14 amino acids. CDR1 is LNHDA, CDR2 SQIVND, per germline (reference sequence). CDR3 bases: TGTGCCAGTAGTATACAAGGGACGAACACTGAAGCTTTCTTT. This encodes CASSIQGTNTEAFF.

CDR3 sequence: CASSQPGTGVNEQYF. The CDR3 nucleotides are TGCGCCAGCAGCCAACCCGGGACAGGGGTGAACGAGCAGTACTTC. The chain links TRBV5-1 to TRBJ2-7; TRBD1 agrees at 10 bases. After removal of 4 bases from V and 5 bases from J, the junction contained 9 bases not matched to a gene. This CDR3 contains 15 residues. Germline-derived CDR1 and CDR2 are SGHRS and YFSETQ.

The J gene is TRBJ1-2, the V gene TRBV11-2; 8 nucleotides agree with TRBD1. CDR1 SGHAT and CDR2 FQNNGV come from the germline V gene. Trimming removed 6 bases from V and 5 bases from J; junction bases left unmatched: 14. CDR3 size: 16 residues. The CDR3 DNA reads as TGTGCCAGCAGTCGGAGTAGCGGGACAGGCAATTATGGCTACACCTTC. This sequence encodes CASSRSSGTGNYGYTF.

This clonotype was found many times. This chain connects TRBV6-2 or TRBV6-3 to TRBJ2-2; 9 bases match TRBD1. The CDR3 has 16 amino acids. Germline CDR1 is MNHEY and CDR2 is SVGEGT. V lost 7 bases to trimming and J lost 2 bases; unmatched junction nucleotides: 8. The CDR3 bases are TGTGCCAGCAAGACAGGGACAGGGAGAAACACCGGGGAGCTGTTTTTT. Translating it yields CASKTGTGRNTGELFF.

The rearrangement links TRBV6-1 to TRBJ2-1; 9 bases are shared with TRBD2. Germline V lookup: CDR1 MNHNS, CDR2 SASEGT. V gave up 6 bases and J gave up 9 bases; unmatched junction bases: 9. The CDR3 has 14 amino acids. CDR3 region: CASRFAGGPSEQFF. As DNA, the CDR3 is TGTGCCAGCAGGTTTGCGGGGGGGCCGAGTGAGCAGTTCTTC.

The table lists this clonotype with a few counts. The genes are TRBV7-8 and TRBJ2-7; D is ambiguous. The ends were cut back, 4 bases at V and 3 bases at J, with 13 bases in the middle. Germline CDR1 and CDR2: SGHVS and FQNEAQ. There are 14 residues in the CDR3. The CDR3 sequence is CASSSQEMDYEQYF. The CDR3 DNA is TGTGCCAGCAGCTCGCAAGAGATGGACTACGAGCAGTACTTC.

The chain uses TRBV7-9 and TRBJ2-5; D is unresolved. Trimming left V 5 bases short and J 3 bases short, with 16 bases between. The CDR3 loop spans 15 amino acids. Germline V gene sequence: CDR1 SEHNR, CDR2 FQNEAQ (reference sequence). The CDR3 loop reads CASSPPPGEKETQYF. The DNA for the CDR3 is TGTGCCAGCAGCCCCCCCCCCGGAGAAAAAGAGACCCAGTACTTC.

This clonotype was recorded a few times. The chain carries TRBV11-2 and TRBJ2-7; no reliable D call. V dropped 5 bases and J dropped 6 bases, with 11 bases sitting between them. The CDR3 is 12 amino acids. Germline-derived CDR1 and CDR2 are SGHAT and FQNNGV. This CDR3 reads CASSPGVTEQYF. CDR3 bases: TGTGCCAGCAGCCCAGGAGTTACCGAGCAGTACTTC.

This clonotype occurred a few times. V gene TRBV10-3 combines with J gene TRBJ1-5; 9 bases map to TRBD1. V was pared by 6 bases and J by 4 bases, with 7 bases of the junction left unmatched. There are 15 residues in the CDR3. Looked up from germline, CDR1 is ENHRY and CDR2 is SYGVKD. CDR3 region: CAISPGQGLNQPQHF. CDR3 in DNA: TGTGCCATCAGCCCGGGACAGGGTCTTAATCAGCCCCAGCATTTT.

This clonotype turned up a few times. In DNA, the CDR3 is TGTGCCAGCAGCAAGAGAAAGGGTTCGTCCTACAATGAGCAGTTCTTC. The encoded protein is CASSKRKGSSYNEQFF. This chain connects TRBV7-8 to TRBJ2-1, with no clear D. The CDR3 length is 16 residues. V dropped 5 bases and J dropped 1 base, with 15 bases sitting between them. Germline CDR1 SGHVS, CDR2 FQNEAQ.

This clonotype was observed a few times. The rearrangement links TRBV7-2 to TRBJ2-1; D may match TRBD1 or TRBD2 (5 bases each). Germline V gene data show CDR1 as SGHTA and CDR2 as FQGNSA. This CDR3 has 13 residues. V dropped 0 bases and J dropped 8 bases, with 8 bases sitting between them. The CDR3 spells CASSLAGRYEQFF. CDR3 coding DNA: TGTGCCAGCAGCTTAGCGGGACGGTATGAGCAGTTCTTC.

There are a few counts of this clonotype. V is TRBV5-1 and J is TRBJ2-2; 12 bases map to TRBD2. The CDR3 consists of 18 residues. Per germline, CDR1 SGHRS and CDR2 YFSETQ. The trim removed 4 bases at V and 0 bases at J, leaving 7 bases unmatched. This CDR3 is CASSPLRLAGANTGELFF. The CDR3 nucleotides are TGCGCCAGCAGCCCGCTAAGACTAGCGGGAGCGAACACCGGGGAGCTGTTTTTT.

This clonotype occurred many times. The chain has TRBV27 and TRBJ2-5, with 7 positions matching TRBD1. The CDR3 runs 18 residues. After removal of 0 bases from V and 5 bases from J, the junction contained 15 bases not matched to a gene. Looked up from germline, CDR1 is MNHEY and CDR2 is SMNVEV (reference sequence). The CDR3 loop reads CASSLSYLRKGAAETQYF. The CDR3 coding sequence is TGTGCCAGCAGTTTATCATACCTGAGGAAGGGGGCGGCGGAGACCCAGTACTTC.

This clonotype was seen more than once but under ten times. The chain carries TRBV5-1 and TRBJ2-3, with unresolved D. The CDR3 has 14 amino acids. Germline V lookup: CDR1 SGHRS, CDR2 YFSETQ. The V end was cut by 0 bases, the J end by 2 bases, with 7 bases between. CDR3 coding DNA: TGCGCCAGCAGCTTGGGGTCCCACACAGATACGCAGTATTTT. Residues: CASSLGSHTDTQYF.

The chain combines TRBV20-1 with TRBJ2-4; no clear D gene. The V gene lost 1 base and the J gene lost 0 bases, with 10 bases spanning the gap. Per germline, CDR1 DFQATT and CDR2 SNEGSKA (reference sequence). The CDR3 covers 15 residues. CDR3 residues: CSARVGQLAKNIQYF. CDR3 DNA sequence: TGCAGTGCTAGAGTCGGCCAGCTAGCCAAAAACATTCAGTACTTC.

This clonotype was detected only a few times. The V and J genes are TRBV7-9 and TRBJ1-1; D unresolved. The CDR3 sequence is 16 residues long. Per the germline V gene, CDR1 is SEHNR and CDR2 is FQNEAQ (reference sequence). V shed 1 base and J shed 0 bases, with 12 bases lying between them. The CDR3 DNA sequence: TGTGCCAGCAGCTTAGGATTGGACGGGATGAACACTGAAGCTTTCTTT. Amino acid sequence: CASSLGLDGMNTEAFF.

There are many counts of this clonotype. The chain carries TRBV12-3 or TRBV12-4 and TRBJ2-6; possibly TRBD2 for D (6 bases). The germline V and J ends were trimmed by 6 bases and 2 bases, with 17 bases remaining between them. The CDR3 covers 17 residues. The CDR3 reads CASSRQGLLPGANVLTF. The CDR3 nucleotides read TGTGCCAGCAGCCGCCAGGGACTCCTCCCTGGGGCCAACGTCCTGACTTTC.